The rows below give T cell receptor beta chains drawn from one sample of a study of early stage breast cancer tumors. TCRdb's table, derived via immunoSEQ multiplex PCR, lists solely in-frame clones and lacks some. This sample has under 5,500 clones, with around 68% found just once. Sequences were obtained from normal breast tissue next to the tumor. These receptors originate from a person aged 55 to 70 with breast cancer. Both conserved end residues are part of each CDR3. The D gene is left open where the match is weak. The size field is filled for only some rows; it gives once, few, many or a size class.

clone_size d_call j_call v_call cdr3_aa cdr3_nt
once TRBD1 TRBJ1-4 TRBV7-9 CASSTRDRGANEKLFF TGTGCCAGCAGCACAAGGGACAGGGGTGCTAATGAAAAACTGTTTTTT
- - TRBJ2-2 TRBV25-1 CASSDRLTGELFF TGTGCCAGCAGTGACAGATTGACCGGGGAGCTGTTTTTT
few TRBD1 TRBJ1-2 TRBV27 CASSLSGTVVNYGYTF TGTGCCAGCAGTTTATCCGGGACAGTAGTTAACTATGGCTACACCTTC
- - TRBJ2-3 TRBV5-5 CASSLPTSWLTDTQYF TGTGCCAGCAGCCTACCCACTAGCTGGCTCACAGATACGCAGTATTTT
- TRBD2 TRBJ2-1 TRBV7-2 CASSPSSGSSYNEQFF TGTGCCAGCAGCCCGTCTAGCGGGAGCTCCTACAATGAGCAGTTCTTC
- - TRBJ1-1 TRBV6-5 CASSYGLEMNTEAFF TGTGCCAGCAGTTACGGTCTCGAGATGAACACTGAAGCTTTCTTT
- TRBD1 TRBJ1-2 TRBV6-5 CASRYDRGGYTF TGTGCCAGCAGATACGACAGGGGTGGCTACACCTTC
few TRBD2 TRBJ2-1 TRBV6-1 CASSEGLAGGSGYEQFF TGTGCCAGCAGTGAGGGACTAGCGGGAGGGAGTGGCTATGAGCAGTTCTTC
- - TRBJ2-7 TRBV7-6 CASSLASGEQYF TGTGCCAGCAGCTTAGCCTCCGGCGAGCAGTACTTC
- - TRBJ1-1 TRBV10-2 CASSGDSWNTEAFF TGCGCCAGCAGCGGGGACTCTTGGAACACTGAAGCTTTCTTT
few - TRBJ2-7 TRBV21-1 CASSKQGSSYEQYF TGTGCCAGCAGCAAACAGGGCAGCTCCTACGAGCAGTACTTC
few TRBD1 TRBJ1-1 TRBV10-3 CAISLNRGSTEAFF TGTGCCATCAGTCTAAACAGGGGTAGTACTGAAGCTTTCTTT